The 32 T cell receptor beta chains below all came from one sample that was sequenced in a study of response to subunit inactivated influenza vaccine. Using its own MiXCR run on the RT-PCR reads, TCRdb lists one record per CDR3 protein. The table shows about 570,000 distinct CDR3 sequences, with roughly 12% occurring only once. This sample was also put to use in a study of T cells expressing NK-cell markers. That work adds: Making the TCR beta cDNA relied on 5'RACE template switching with UMIs.

This material consisted of PBMCs from blood, taken on the day of vaccination. Receptor source: a man in his fifties or sixties who received an inactivated influenza vaccine.

This clonotype showed up just a few times. V usage is TRBV7-8 and J usage is TRBJ2-7, with 7 bases that match TRBD1. V lost 0 bases to trimming and J lost 2 bases; unmatched junction nucleotides: 4. The CDR3 sequence is 15 residues long. Germline V gene lookup returns CDR1 SGHVS and CDR2 FQNEAQ. CDR3 nucleotide sequence: TGTGCCAGCAGCTTAGCATCCACAGGGGCCTACGAGCAGTACTTC. Translation gives CASSLASTGAYEQYF.

This clonotype has more than one count but fewer than ten. The chain links TRBV6-2 or TRBV6-3 to TRBJ2-7, with D uncertain. Germline V CDR1 and CDR2: MNHEY, SVGEGT. The CDR3 is 11 amino acids. The V and J ends lost 11 bases and 3 bases respectively, with 11 bases between them. The DNA of the CDR3 is TGTGCCGTGGGTCGGAGCTACGAGCAGTACTTC. Amino acid sequence: CAVGRSYEQYF.

This clonotype has more than one count but fewer than ten. A read error may produce the germline difference seen at one junction end. The chain uses TRBV7-7 and TRBJ2-7, with 7 positions matching TRBD1. This CDR3 spans 13 amino acids. Germline CDR1 reads SSHAT; CDR2 reads FNYEAQ (reference sequence). CDR3 sequence reads: CASSPRQGNEQYF. In DNA, the CDR3 is TGTGCTAGCAGCCCGAGACAGGGAAATGAGCAGTACTTC.

This clonotype was seen more than once but under ten times. This chain links TRBV30 with TRBJ2-3; D gene ambiguous. Between the trimmed V and J ends, which lost 3 bases and 0 bases, there was a span of 4 bases. The CDR3 is made up of 12 amino acids. The germline gives CDR1 GTSNPN, CDR2 SVGIG (reference sequence). The CDR3 DNA follows: TGTGCCTGGAGCCTCAGCACAGATACGCAGTATTTT. Translated, it gives CAWSLSTDTQYF.

There are many counts of this clonotype. The chain carries TRBV28 and TRBJ2-2; no firm D call. This CDR3 has 19 residues. The ends were cut back, 7 bases at V and 1 base at J, with 25 bases in the middle. Germline V lookup: CDR1 MDHEN, CDR2 SYDVKM. The CDR3 loop is CASTQRPWVSRRNTGELFF. The CDR3 nucleotides read TGTGCCAGCACCCAACGTCCCTGGGTCAGTCGAAGGAACACCGGGGAGCTGTTTTTT.

This clonotype has ten or more counts. The rearrangement joins TRBV28 to TRBJ1-5; tentative D call: TRBD1 (6 bases). Germline CDR1 is MDHEN and CDR2 is SYDVKM. The CDR3 runs 18 residues. Trimming took 7 bases from V and 0 from J, leaving 22 bases between them. DNA for the CDR3: TGTGCCAGCAAACCCGGGACAACTGGGGGTAATAGCAATCAGCCCCAGCATTTT. Translation gives CASKPGTTGGNSNQPQHF.

This clonotype came up a few times. The chain recombines TRBV25-1 with TRBJ2-1; 12 positions match TRBD1. CDR1 MGHDK and CDR2 SYGVNS come from the germline V gene. V lost 6 bases, J lost 4 bases, and 4 bases stayed unmatched. The CDR3 totals 15 residues. The CDR3 region has the DNA TGTGCCAGCAGGGGGACAGGGGGCAGGTACAATGAGCAGTTCTTC. Protein product: CASRGTGGRYNEQFF.

This clonotype was counted ten times or more. This rearrangement joins TRBV5-1 to TRBJ1-2, with D perhaps TRBD1 (5 bases). V was clipped by 0 bases and J by 1 base, with 10 bases between them. Germline V gene lookup returns CDR1 SGHRS and CDR2 YFSETQ. The CDR3 runs to 15 residues. The CDR3 sequence is CASSLAVGDNYGYTF. CDR3 sequence (DNA): TGCGCCAGCAGCTTGGCCGTGGGGGATAACTATGGCTACACCTTC.

The chain employs TRBV2 and TRBJ2-5; TRBD2 might be the D (5 bases). Germline V lookup: CDR1 SNHLY, CDR2 FYNNEI. The V end was cut by 3 bases, the J end by 14 bases, with 13 bases between. This CDR3 is 11 amino acids long. The CDR3 is CASSDLLDNYF. DNA for the CDR3: TGTGCCAGCAGTGACTTACTAGACAATTACTTC.

The CDR3 DNA follows: TGTGCCAGCACCCGAGGAGGGATGTTCTCTGGAAACACCATATATTTT. Translation: CASTRGGMFSGNTIYF. The rearrangement uses TRBV6-2 or TRBV6-3 and TRBJ1-3; no definite D call. This CDR3 contains 16 residues. V was clipped by 7 bases and J by 0 bases, with 16 bases between them. Germline CDR1 is MNHEY and CDR2 is SVGEGT.

This CDR3 is CASRSLPLELAGPYNEQFF. The DNA for the CDR3 is TGTGCCAGCAGATCTCTCCCCCTTGAGCTAGCGGGCCCATACAATGAGCAGTTCTTC. This rearrangement joins TRBV9 to TRBJ2-1, with 8 bases matching TRBD2. Germline CDR1 reads SGDLS; CDR2 reads YYNGEE. The CDR3 extends over 19 amino acids. The V segment lost 5 bases and the J segment 4 bases; nucleotides outside the gene matches: 20.

This clonotype has ten or more counts. The gene calls are TRBV5-1 and TRBJ2-3, with a tentative D call TRBD1 (5 bases). The CDR3 consists of 14 residues. Trimming removed 2 bases at V and 2 bases at J, with 9 bases between. Germline values: CDR1 SGHRS, CDR2 YFSETQ. CDR3 amino acids: CASSFQGNTDTQYF. CDR3 nucleotides: TGCGCCAGCAGCTTCCAGGGAAACACAGATACGCAGTATTTT. The variable domain in full, completed from reference TRBV5-1 and TRBJ2-3, reads KAGVTQTPRYLIKTRGQQVTLSCSPISGHRSVSWYQQTPGQGLQFLFEYFSETQRNKGNFPGRFSGRQFSNSRSEMNVSTLELGDSALYLCASSFQGNTDTQYFGPGTRLTVL.

The chain's CDR3 is CASSAGTGAHYGYTF. The CDR3, as DNA: TGTGCCAGCAGTGCCGGGACAGGGGCTCACTATGGCTACACCTTC. The chain carries TRBV28 and TRBJ1-2; TRBD1 matches 10 bases. Germline lookup yields CDR1 MDHEN and CDR2 SYDVKM. This CDR3 is 15 amino acids long. V lost 5 bases, J lost 3 bases, and 6 bases stayed unmatched.

The sample holds a few counts of this clonotype. The chain joins TRBV5-1 to TRBJ1-6; TRBD1 agrees at 10 bases. This CDR3 is built from 16 residues. Per germline, CDR1 SGHRS and CDR2 YFSETQ. Germline trimming cut 0 bases from V and 4 bases from J; bases unmatched to any gene: 1. This CDR3 reads CASSLGTGGYNSPLHF. The CDR3 region has the DNA TGCGCCAGCAGCTTGGGGACAGGGGGTTATAATTCACCCCTCCACTTT.

This chain links TRBV20-1 with TRBJ2-1; D is unresolved. This CDR3 has 12 residues. V lost 0 bases, J lost 10 bases, and 10 bases lay in between. The germline V gene encodes CDR1 DFQATT and CDR2 SNEGSKA (reference sequence). The CDR3 spells CSARDLIREQFF. The CDR3, as DNA: TGCAGTGCTAGAGATCTTATTCGGGAGCAGTTCTTC.

A few counts support this clonotype. This CDR3 reads CASSLGQRPPLHF. CDR3 in DNA: TGTGCCAGCTCACTAGGACAGAGACCACCCCTCCACTTT. This chain connects TRBV18 to TRBJ1-6, with D tentatively TRBD1 (6 bases). CDR3 length equals 13 residues. Trimming pared 4 bases from V and 11 bases from J, leaving 12 bases between. Germline V CDR1 and CDR2: KGHSH, LQKENI.

The gene calls are TRBV10-3 and TRBJ2-1, with TRBD1 matching over 8 bases. Germline-derived CDR1 and CDR2 are ENHRY and SYGVKD. The V segment lost 5 bases and the J segment 12 bases; nucleotides outside the gene matches: 6. CDR3 length: 12 amino acids. CDR3 sequence reads: CAISRDRWWQFF. The CDR3 DNA follows: TGTGCCATCAGTCGGGACAGGTGGTGGCAGTTCTTC.

This clonotype was seen a few times. The chain employs TRBV10-3 and TRBJ2-5; D is possibly TRBD2 (5 bases). This CDR3 is built from 16 residues. Trimming removed 3 bases at V and 8 bases at J, with 22 bases between. Germline CDR1 is ENHRY and CDR2 is SYGVKD. The CDR3 sequence: CAISDMEYYGVPTQYF. The CDR3, as DNA: TGTGCCATCAGTGATATGGAATACTACGGGGTGCCCACCCAGTACTTC.

This clonotype has just a few counts. J is TRBJ1-2 and V is TRBV29-1; tentatively, D is TRBD1 (5 bases). Germline V CDR1 and CDR2: SQVTM, ANQGSEA. With 5 bases removed from V and 4 bases from J, the gap between germline ends came to 14 bases. The CDR3 is 13 amino acids. As DNA, the CDR3 is TGCAGCGTTCATCCCCAGGGCGGCTATGGCTACACCTTC. Translation: CSVHPQGGYGYTF.

This chain uses TRBV7-9 with TRBJ2-1, with a possible D match to TRBD2 (5 bases). V was pared by 2 bases and J by 7 bases, with 12 bases between. The germline gives CDR1 SEHNR, CDR2 FQNEAQ (reference sequence). This CDR3 has 14 amino acids. The CDR3 coding sequence is TGTGCCAGCAGCTTATCGGCTAGCTGGAATGAGCAGTTCTTC. It codes for CASSLSASWNEQFF.

This clonotype occurred many times. The rearrangement links TRBV5-1 to TRBJ2-5, with TRBD2 identical over 8 bases. V shed 4 bases and J 3 bases; nucleotides not matched to a gene: 8. CDR3 length: 15 residues. Germline assignment: CDR1 SGHRS and CDR2 YFSETQ. This CDR3 reads CASSPAGLGEETQYF. In DNA form, the CDR3 reads TGCGCCAGCAGCCCAGCGGGACTAGGAGAAGAGACCCAGTACTTC.

This clonotype was picked up many times. This chain joins TRBV6-5 and TRBJ2-1; tentatively, D is TRBD1 (6 bases). Trimming removed 0 bases at V and 7 bases at J, with 13 bases between. The germline V gene encodes CDR1 MNHEY and CDR2 SVGAGI. The CDR3 contains 15 residues. The CDR3 DNA reads as TGTGCCAGCAGTTACTCGAGTCTGGGGGCGAATGAGCAGTTCTTC. As protein: CASSYSSLGANEQFF.

This clonotype came up a few times. The genes are TRBV12-3 or TRBV12-4 and TRBJ2-7; perhaps D is TRBD1 or TRBD2 (5 bases each). V dropped 2 bases and J dropped 5 bases, with 10 bases sitting between them. The length of the CDR3 is 13 residues. The CDR3 sequence: CASSLRGADEQYF. The CDR3 nucleotides are TGTGCCAGCAGTTTACGAGGGGCCGACGAGCAGTACTTC.

This clonotype has more than one count but fewer than ten. The V gene is TRBV28, the J gene TRBJ1-4, with D unresolved. Germline V gives CDR1 MDHEN, CDR2 SYDVKM. The length of the CDR3 is 13 residues. V lost 5 bases, J lost 7 bases, and 11 bases lay in between. The CDR3 reads CASSPTFGEKLFF. DNA of the CDR3: TGTGCCAGCAGTCCAACTTTTGGTGAAAAACTGTTTTTT.

This clonotype was seen a handful of times. This sequence joins TRBV24-1 and TRBJ2-3; D not resolved. Germline values: CDR1 KGHDR, CDR2 SFDVKD. V was trimmed by 4 bases and J by 4 bases, leaving 14 bases between them. The CDR3 runs to 15 residues. For the CDR3, the DNA is TGTGCCACCAGTGACCCCCTTTCCTTAGCAGATACGCAGTATTTT. This gives the protein CATSDPLSLADTQYF.

The chain recombines TRBV28 with TRBJ2-7; 7 bases are shared with TRBD1. V lost 5 bases to trimming and J lost 5 bases; unmatched junction nucleotides: 12. The CDR3 runs to 15 residues. From germline, CDR1 is MDHEN and CDR2 SYDVKM. The CDR3 reads CASSMTGKRFDEQYF. CDR3 DNA: TGTGCCAGCAGTATGACAGGGAAAAGGTTTGACGAGCAGTACTTC.

This chain connects TRBV19 to TRBJ1-1; no firm D call. The V gene's germline CDR1 is LNHDA and CDR2 SQIVND (reference sequence). This CDR3 comprises 13 residues. V lost 1 base and J lost 1, with 4 bases in between. This CDR3 reads CASSIAWNTEAFF. In DNA form, the CDR3 reads TGTGCCAGTAGTATAGCATGGAACACTGAAGCTTTCTTT.

This clonotype was found a few times. CDR3 in DNA: TGTGCCAGCAGTCTTACTAGCGGCAATGAGCAGTTCTTC. Its translation: CASSLTSGNEQFF. The chain has TRBV12-3 or TRBV12-4 and TRBJ2-1, with 8 bases matching TRBD2. The CDR3 has 13 residues. V gave up 5 bases and J gave up 6 bases; unmatched junction bases: 3.

In the case of this clonotype: At one end the junction does not follow the germline gene, possibly because of a read error. The chain links TRBV5-1 to TRBJ2-7, with a weak D call TRBD2 (5 bases). The germline V gene has CDR1 SGHRS and CDR2 YFSETQ. CDR3 length: 15 amino acids. CDR3 protein: CASTLEVGKSYEQYF. The CDR3 DNA is TGCGCCAGCACCTTGGAGGTGGGGAAGTCCTACGAGCAGTACTTC. The complete variable domain, with remaining parts taken from reference TRBV5-1 and TRBJ2-7, reads KAGVTQTPRYLIKTRGQQVTLSCSPISGHRSVSWYQQTPGQGLQFLFEYFSETQRNKGNFPGRFSGRQFSNSRSEMNVSTLELGDSALYLCASTLEVGKSYEQYFGPGTRLTVT.

This clonotype was picked up a small number of times. J is TRBJ2-5 and V is TRBV7-2; TRBD2 matches at 8 bases. The germline V gene has CDR1 SGHTA and CDR2 FQGNSA. The V segment lost 1 base and the J segment 5 bases; nucleotides outside the gene matches: 9. The length of the CDR3 is 16 residues. CDR3 region: CASSLVRLRGGETQYF. CDR3 bases: TGTGCCAGCAGCTTAGTCCGCTTACGGGGGGGGGAGACCCAGTACTTC.

This clonotype was picked up many times. V gene TRBV14 combines with J gene TRBJ1-6; D unresolved. V lost 2 bases and J lost 7, with 12 bases in between. Germline V gene data show CDR1 as SGHDN and CDR2 as FVKESK. This CDR3 is built from 15 residues. In nucleotides, the CDR3 is TGTGCCAGCAGCCAAACTTCCGGGAACAATTCACCCCTCCACTTT. Its translation is CASSQTSGNNSPLHF.

CDR3 amino acids: CSASDVAGGPGTQYF. In nucleotides, the CDR3 is TGCAGTGCTAGCGACGTAGCCGGAGGGCCCGGTACGCAGTATTTT. This sequence joins TRBV20-1 and TRBJ2-3, with a possible D match to TRBD2 (6 bases). Trimming cost V 3 bases and J 8 bases, with 21 bases left between them. CDR3 length equals 15 residues. Germline loops: CDR1 DFQATT, CDR2 SNEGSKA (reference sequence).